The present T cell receptor (beta chain) was sequenced within a study of human CD8 memory T cell subsets. Broader study findings: Chao1 estimates indicated that stem-like memory T cells may be more diverse than precursor exhausted T cells.

The CDR3 consists of 15 residues. CDR1 is SGHTA and CDR2 is FQGNSA in the germline V gene. RNA originated from duplicate vials containing over 120,000 sorted CD8+ T cells per subset. This clonotype is called medium-sized (0.01 to 0.1%) based on its frequency. Its antigen remains unidentified. Researchers made TCR beta libraries via UMI-labeled 5' RACE. For each CDR3 protein, TCRdb gives one entry from its re-call of the 5' RACE reads, without DNA. The repertoire table contains about 6,700 distinct CDR3 sequences. What was sequenced was CD8+ T cells from PBMCs. V is TRBV7-2 and J is TRBJ2-1. The clonotype comes from a human donor in good health. The chain's CDR3 is CASSNQQTPYNEQFF. The entire variable domain, with the rest obtained from reference TRBV7-2 and TRBJ2-1, is as follows: GAGVSQSPSNKVTEKGKDVELRCDPISGHTALYWYRQSLGQGLEFLIYFQGNSAPDKSGLPSDRFSAERTGGSVSTLTIQRTQQEDSAVYLCASSNQQTPYNEQFFGPGTRLTVL.